Presented here are 24 T cell receptor beta chains from one specimen sequenced in a study of OX40 agonist ivuxolimab in advanced cancers. The library was made by the immunoSEQ multiplex PCR assay. TCRdb took this table from immuneACCESS and kept in-frame rearrangements with V and J called. Such tables lack part of the clones; where checked against another copy, unresolved V genes explain under half of the gap, and the rest is unexplained. The sample table lists about 95,000 clones, roughly nine tenths of them with a count of one. Together, the top ten hold 2.6% of the sample. Material: CD4+ or CD8+ T cells sorted from blood, obtained in a trial of the OX40 agonist ivuxolimab. These receptors were collected from an adult with an advanced solid tumor such as melanoma, head and neck, liver or kidney cancer.

The chain carries TRBV5-8 and TRBJ1-2, with D possibly being TRBD1 (5 bases). V lost 2 bases, J lost 5 bases, and 13 bases lay in between. This CDR3 region has 14 residues. The germline V gene encodes CDR1 SGHTS and CDR2 YDEGEE. Written as DNA, the CDR3 is TGTGCCAGCAGCTTAGTGGGGGGACGTTATGGCTACACCTTC. Translation gives CASSLVGGRYGYTF.

This chain joins TRBV27 and TRBJ2-1; D gene unclear. CDR3 length equals 14 residues. Trimming shortened V by 3 bases and J by 5 bases, and 11 bases separated the two germline ends. Germline V lookup: CDR1 MNHEY, CDR2 SMNVEV (reference sequence). The chain's CDR3 is CASSFKWVDNEQFF. The CDR3, as DNA: TGTGCCAGCAGTTTTAAGTGGGTCGACAATGAGCAGTTCTTC.

For the CDR3, the DNA is TGTGCCAGCAGCTTGGACAGGGGGCTGGACGAGCAGTACTTC. It codes for CASSLDRGLDEQYF. This chain connects TRBV11-1 to TRBJ2-7, with 11 bases identical to TRBD1. Trimming at V came to 3 bases and at J to 5 bases, leaving 3 bases not matched to a gene. Germline CDR1 and CDR2: SGHAT and FQDESV (reference sequence). This CDR3 is built from 14 residues.

The rearrangement links TRBV5-1 to TRBJ2-7; 9 bases match TRBD1. Germline V gives CDR1 SGHRS, CDR2 YFSETQ. The V segment lost 7 bases and the J segment 1 base; nucleotides outside the gene matches: 3. CDR3 length equals 13 residues. CDR3 bases: TGCGCCAGCGGGACAGGGAATTCCTACGAGCAGTACTTC. It is translated as CASGTGNSYEQYF.

V and J are TRBV5-1 and TRBJ2-1, with D tentatively TRBD1 (5 bases). Trimming removed 0 bases from V and 7 bases from J, with 14 bases in between. CDR3 length equals 15 residues. Germline-derived CDR1 and CDR2 are SGHRS and YFSETQ. In DNA, the CDR3 is TGCGCCAGCAGCTTGGTTCAGGGATTGAGGAATGAGCAGTTCTTC. Residues: CASSLVQGLRNEQFF.

The V call is TRBV7-9, the J call TRBJ2-5, with TRBD2 matching over 9 bases. The CDR3 sequence is 16 residues long. Trimming cost V 5 bases and J 3 bases; bases outside gene matches: 10. Germline CDR1 and CDR2: SEHNR and FQNEAQ (reference sequence). DNA for the CDR3: TGTGCCAGCAGCCAAGCCGGGACTAGCAGAAAAGAGACCCAGTACTTC. Residues: CASSQAGTSRKETQYF.

This chain links TRBV9 with TRBJ1-6; 10 nucleotides agree with TRBD1. The CDR3 spans 15 residues. The ends lost 4 bases at V and 8 bases at J; junction bases unmatched: 6. The germline V gene encodes CDR1 SGDLS and CDR2 YYNGEE. The DNA for the CDR3 is TGTGCCAGCAGCCCCGTCGGGACAGGGGATTCACCCCTCCACTTT. This codes for CASSPVGTGDSPLHF.

The chain has TRBV19 and TRBJ1-2; TRBD1 matches at 10 bases. The J segment lost 7 bases and the V segment lost 4 bases, leaving 18 bases of the junction unmatched. Germline V gene sequence: CDR1 LNHDA, CDR2 SQIVND (reference sequence). This CDR3 region has 18 residues. CDR3 region: CASSTFVGQGKSGSGYTF. The CDR3 DNA follows: TGTGCCAGTAGTACCTTCGTGGGACAGGGGAAGTCAGGCTCTGGCTACACCTTC.

This clone was counted once. V usage is TRBV6-1 and J usage is TRBJ1-5; D uncertain. The germline V gene has CDR1 MNHNS and CDR2 SASEGT. The CDR3 length is 15 residues. Trimming stripped 8 bases from V and 0 bases from J, with 14 bases between. CDR3 protein: CASFARSGSNQPQHF. The CDR3 DNA is TGTGCCAGCTTTGCCCGATCCGGTAGCAATCAGCCCCAGCATTTT.

The chain recombines TRBV5-1 with TRBJ2-5; TRBD1 might be the D (5 bases). Germline V gene sequence: CDR1 SGHRS, CDR2 YFSETQ. With 4 bases removed from V and 5 bases from J, the gap between germline ends came to 12 bases. This CDR3 contains 13 residues. The CDR3 DNA is TGCGCCAGCAGCCTCGTGGGGCGGGAGACCCAGTACTTC. This sequence encodes CASSLVGRETQYF.

The chain combines TRBV30 with TRBJ1-4; D might be TRBD1 (5 bases). There are 17 residues in the CDR3. Looked up from germline, CDR1 is GTSNPN and CDR2 is SVGIG (reference sequence). Between the trimmed V and J ends, which lost 3 bases and 8 bases, there was a span of 25 bases. The CDR3, as DNA: TGTGCCTGGAGAAACCCGGGAGACGGGGGGGGTAAGGAAAAACTGTTTTTT. Translating gives CAWRNPGDGGGKEKLFF.

This clone has just a few counts. This rearrangement joins TRBV28 to TRBJ2-7; D is undetermined. The CDR3 is made up of 13 amino acids. V shed 6 bases and J shed 1 base, with 10 bases lying between them. Germline values: CDR1 MDHEN, CDR2 SYDVKM. This CDR3 is CASSLGISYEQYF. CDR3 coding DNA: TGTGCCAGCAGCCTCGGCATTTCCTACGAGCAGTACTTC.

The DNA for the CDR3 is TGTGCCTGGAGGGGGACAGGTCACGGCTACACCTTC. It encodes CAWRGTGHGYTF. The J gene is TRBJ1-2, the V gene TRBV30; 8 bases are a match to TRBD1. Germline V gives CDR1 GTSNPN, CDR2 SVGIG (reference sequence). The V and J ends lost 3 bases and 8 bases, in that order; junction bases with no gene match: 5. CDR3 length equals 12 residues.

The V call is TRBV7-2, the J call TRBJ2-7, with D possibly matching TRBD2 (6 bases). Trimming shortened V by 1 base and J by 0 bases, and 10 bases separated the two germline ends. This CDR3 contains 15 residues. Germline V CDR1 and CDR2: SGHTA, FQGNSA. As DNA, the CDR3 is TGTGCCAGCAGCTTAGTTCGGGGGATCTCCTACGAGCAGTACTTC. It encodes CASSLVRGISYEQYF.

The chain links TRBV5-1 to TRBJ2-5; tentatively, D is TRBD1 (6 bases). Germline assignment: CDR1 SGHRS and CDR2 YFSETQ. The ends were cut back, 4 bases at V and 5 bases at J, with 9 bases in the middle. This CDR3 spans 12 amino acids. The CDR3 reads CASSPGQETQYF. Written as DNA, the CDR3 is TGCGCCAGCAGCCCCGGACAGGAGACCCAGTACTTC.

The rearrangement joins TRBV5-1 to TRBJ2-2; 8 bases are a match to TRBD1. V shed 0 bases, J shed 2 bases, and the junction held 3 bases outside the gene matches. Germline CDR1 is SGHRS and CDR2 is YFSETQ. This CDR3 is 16 amino acids long. The CDR3 protein is CASSLAGTGNTGELFF. DNA of the CDR3: TGCGCCAGCAGCTTGGCCGGGACAGGCAACACCGGGGAGCTGTTTTTT.

The chain couples TRBV19 to TRBJ2-7; TRBD1 agrees at 7 bases. This CDR3 has 14 amino acids. V lost 3 bases and J lost 6; bases outside the gene matches: 8. The germline V gene encodes CDR1 LNHDA and CDR2 SQIVND (reference sequence). DNA for the CDR3: TGTGCCAGTAGTATTTGGACAGGAAGGAGCGAGCAGTACTTC. This translates into CASSIWTGRSEQYF.

The chain uses TRBV7-2 and TRBJ1-1; TRBD1 matches at 8 bases. The CDR3 loop spans 14 amino acids. J gave up 6 bases and V 4 bases, and 7 bases lay outside the gene matches. The V gene's germline CDR1 is SGHTA and CDR2 FQGNSA. DNA of the CDR3: TGTGCCAGCAGCTCCGGACAGGGAAGGGCTGAAGCTTTCTTT. Its translation: CASSSGQGRAEAFF.

J is TRBJ1-5 and V is TRBV7-3; D remains unclear. The V end was cut by 0 bases, the J end by 8 bases, with 8 bases between. This CDR3 spans 13 amino acids. CDR1 and CDR2 (germline): SGHTA, FQGTGA. This CDR3 is CASSLTAGEPQHF. CDR3 DNA sequence: TGTGCCAGCAGCTTAACAGCGGGTGAGCCCCAGCATTTT.

The J gene is TRBJ1-1, the V gene TRBV11-2, with D perhaps TRBD1 (5 bases). The CDR3 has 15 amino acids. The V and J ends lost 5 bases and 7 bases respectively, with 20 bases between them. In germline, CDR1 is SGHAT, CDR2 FQNNGV. CDR3 amino acids: CASSTGDREFVEAFF. Here the CDR3 DNA reads TGTGCCAGCAGCACCGGGGACCGAGAATTTGTTGAAGCTTTCTTT.

J is TRBJ2-6 and V is TRBV28; D gene uncertain. The V end lost 6 bases, the J end lost 4 bases, and 7 bases lay between the germline ends. The germline gives CDR1 MDHEN, CDR2 SYDVKM. The CDR3 contains 13 residues. The CDR3: CASRSSGANVLTF. The CDR3 bases are TGTGCCAGCAGAAGTTCAGGGGCCAACGTCCTGACTTTC.

The chain links TRBV7-9 to TRBJ2-7, with 9 bases lining up with TRBD2. Losses at the gene ends were 4 bases for V and 0 bases for J; bases not matched to a gene: 7. CDR3 size: 16 residues. The germline gives CDR1 SEHNR, CDR2 FQNEAQ (reference sequence). The CDR3 nucleotides are TGTGCCAGCAGCTCTAGACTAGCGGAAAGCTCCTACGAGCAGTACTTC. Residues: CASSSRLAESSYEQYF. The variable domain in full, with the rest retrieved from reference TRBV7-9 and TRBJ2-7, is DTGVSQNPRHKITKRGQNVTFRCDPISEHNRLYWYRQTLGQGPEFLTYFQNEAQLEKSRLLSDRFSAERPKGSFSTLEIQRTEQGDSAMYLCASSSRLAESSYEQYFGPGTRLTVT.

The V gene is TRBV5-4, the J gene TRBJ2-7; TRBD1 aligns across 7 bases. Germline CDR1 and CDR2: SGHNT and YYREEE (reference sequence). The CDR3 covers 16 residues. With 4 bases clipped from V and 0 bases from J, the junction kept 10 bases outside the gene matches. The CDR3 region has the DNA TGTGCCAGCAGCGCAACACAGGGGTCTTTCTCCTACGAGCAGTACTTC. Its protein is CASSATQGSFSYEQYF. Variable domain in full (rest from reference TRBV5-4 and TRBJ2-7): ETGVTQSPTHLIKTRGQQVTLRCSSQSGHNTVSWYQQALGQGPQFIFQYYREEENGRGNFPPRFSGLQFPNYSSELNVNALELDDSALYLCASSATQGSFSYEQYFGPGTRLTVT.

This chain links TRBV19 with TRBJ2-3; TRBD2 is a possible D gene (5 bases). Between the trimmed V and J ends, which lost 2 bases and 0 bases, there was a span of 12 bases. Per germline, CDR1 LNHDA and CDR2 SQIVND (reference sequence). The CDR3 is 16 residues long. CDR3 sequence: CASSISGITSTDTQYF. The CDR3 region has the DNA TGTGCCAGTAGTATATCGGGGATTACTAGCACAGATACGCAGTATTTT.